The rows below give T cell receptor beta chains drawn from one sample of a study of blood T cell repertoires in COVID-19. Sequencing used immunoSEQ multiplex PCR; TCRdb keeps in-frame clones, though not all of them. The table records about 190,000 clones, approximately 90% of them present only once. Sequenced: peripheral blood. These receptors all stem from a human donor in a cohort sampled during active COVID-19. The CDR3 runs from the conserved cysteine through the conserved F or W. Not every row has a clone size; where given, it reads once, few, many or a size class.

cdr3_aa: CASSPGTSGSYEQYF
v_call: TRBV27
j_call: TRBJ2-7
clone_size: NA

cdr3_aa: CASSLDRNGYTF
v_call: TRBV7-9
j_call: TRBJ1-2
clone_size: NA

cdr3_aa: CASSLGQGANTGELFF
v_call: TRBV6-2/TRBV6-3
j_call: TRBJ2-2
clone_size: few

cdr3_aa: CASSLDPRLAGDQETQYF
v_call: TRBV5-1
j_call: TRBJ2-5
clone_size: NA

cdr3_aa: CASSGGTGGAFTTEAFF
v_call: TRBV9
j_call: TRBJ1-1
clone_size: NA

cdr3_aa: CASSEYFGGGNTIYF
v_call: TRBV25-1
j_call: TRBJ1-3
clone_size: once

cdr3_aa: CASRKQGSNQPQHF
v_call: TRBV6-5
j_call: TRBJ1-5
clone_size: once

cdr3_aa: CASSMNRGRGYGYTF
v_call: TRBV19
j_call: TRBJ1-2
clone_size: NA

cdr3_aa: CASSQLYAGSDQPQHF
v_call: TRBV23-1
j_call: TRBJ1-5
clone_size: NA

cdr3_aa: CASKPGEGPYEQYF
v_call: TRBV2
j_call: TRBJ2-7
clone_size: NA

cdr3_aa: CATSRENRALGYGYTF
v_call: TRBV15
j_call: TRBJ1-2
clone_size: NA

cdr3_aa: CASSSSGGAHNEQFF
v_call: TRBV5-1
j_call: TRBJ2-1
clone_size: NA

cdr3_aa: CASSPGQGNRDTQYF
v_call: TRBV4-1
j_call: TRBJ2-3
clone_size: NA

cdr3_aa: CASSLSDQRPGKYLTYEQYF
v_call: TRBV3-1/TRBV3-2
j_call: TRBJ2-7
clone_size: NA

cdr3_aa: CASTQKGQGWEQYF
v_call: TRBV5-1
j_call: TRBJ2-7
clone_size: NA

cdr3_aa: CAISVQGEGYTF
v_call: TRBV10-3
j_call: TRBJ1-2
clone_size: NA

cdr3_aa: CASRDRGRETQYF
v_call: TRBV2
j_call: TRBJ2-5
clone_size: NA

cdr3_aa: CASSPLRGPSGNTIYF
v_call: TRBV11-2
j_call: TRBJ1-3
clone_size: NA

cdr3_aa: CASSLRDSPGGQYF
v_call: TRBV7-2
j_call: TRBJ2-7
clone_size: NA

cdr3_aa: CASRRGTKENIQYF
v_call: TRBV6-5
j_call: TRBJ2-4
clone_size: NA

cdr3_aa: CASSVDRSDGYTF
v_call: TRBV9
j_call: TRBJ1-2
clone_size: NA

cdr3_aa: CASSPGHSTNEKLFF
v_call: TRBV7-9
j_call: TRBJ1-4
clone_size: NA

cdr3_aa: CASSRDRGFVETQYF
v_call: TRBV4-1
j_call: TRBJ2-5
clone_size: NA